These 9 T cell receptor beta chains originate from one sample sequenced in a study of T cell responses to AZD1222 COVID-19 vaccine (dated by TCRdb to the early 2020s). The method behind the library was the immunoSEQ multiplex PCR assay. TCRdb took over this immuneACCESS table, retaining in-frame rearrangements with V and J assigned. Such tables are incomplete; in checked studies, under half of the missing clones stem from an unresolved V gene, and the remainder is unexplained. Recorded for this sample are 150,000 to 200,000 clones; 90% to 95% of them occurred a single time. Together, the top ten hold less than 2.5% of the sample. The time point label on this specimen signifies: baseline before first vaccination. The sample was peripheral blood, taken on day 0 of AZD1222 vaccination. The receptor source for this set is an adult in good health.

The rearrangement joins TRBV18 to TRBJ1-2; 9 bases are a match to TRBD1. The junction had 8 bases not matched to a gene; V was cut back by 5 bases and J by 7 bases. CDR3 length equals 14 residues. From germline, CDR1 is KGHSH and CDR2 LQKENI. The CDR3, as DNA: TGTGCCAGCTCAATCGAGGGACAGGGCCGTGGCTACACCTTC. Amino acid sequence: CASSIEGQGRGYTF.

V usage is TRBV7-9 and J usage is TRBJ2-5, with D tentatively TRBD1 (6 bases). The V gene's germline CDR1 is SEHNR and CDR2 FQNEAQ (reference sequence). This CDR3 is 17 amino acids long. V was pared by 1 base and J by 1 base, with 16 bases between. CDR3 in DNA: TGTGCCAGCAGCTTAGGGCGCCTCCGGGACACCCAAGAGACCCAGTACTTC. Protein: CASSLGRLRDTQETQYF.

The chain employs TRBV29-1 and TRBJ2-3; 10 bases are shared with TRBD2. V dropped 0 bases and J dropped 7; count of bases not matched to a gene: 13. In germline, CDR1 is SQVTM, CDR2 ANQGSEA. This CDR3 is 17 amino acids long. The CDR3 loop reads CSVEDVRGAGGPNTQYF. Here the CDR3 DNA reads TGCAGCGTTGAAGATGTTCGCGGAGCGGGAGGGCCAAATACGCAGTATTTT.

V is TRBV7-9 and J is TRBJ1-6; D not certain. The CDR3 runs to 14 residues. Germline V gene sequence: CDR1 SEHNR, CDR2 FQNEAQ (reference sequence). V lost 2 bases and J 8 bases, leaving 10 bases between the germline ends. CDR3 in DNA: TGTGCCAGCAGCTTACTGGGCCTACATTCACCCCTCCACTTT. Translated: CASSLLGLHSPLHF.

The chain carries TRBV6-2 or TRBV6-3 and TRBJ1-5; unclear D gene. There are 17 residues in the CDR3. Germline V gene data show CDR1 as MNHEY and CDR2 as SVGEGT. Between the trimmed V and J ends, which lost 0 bases and 9 bases, there was a span of 21 bases. CDR3 DNA: TGTGCCAGCAGTTACTCTCGGGGAGTCCTTAGCTCGGTGCCCCAGCATTTT. Its translation: CASSYSRGVLSSVPQHF.

This clone occurred once. This chain uses TRBV5-6 with TRBJ2-7, with D possibly called TRBD1 or TRBD2 (5 bases each). The CDR3 sequence is 15 residues long. V was cut by 4 bases and J by 1 base, with 15 bases left in between. Germline CDR1 SGHDT, CDR2 YYEEEE. CDR3 residues: CASSGSGRGSYEQYF. CDR3 sequence (DNA): TGTGCCAGCAGCGGATCAGGGAGAGGGTCCTACGAGCAGTACTTC.

The rearrangement links TRBV24-1 to TRBJ2-5, with 8 bases fitting TRBD1. Trimming took 4 bases from V and 4 from J; bases not matched to a gene: 13. Germline lookup yields CDR1 KGHDR and CDR2 SFDVKD. CDR3 length equals 17 residues. CDR3 bases: TGTGCCACCAGTGACCCAGGGACAGGCGTTGGATCAGAGACCCAGTACTTC. This translates into CATSDPGTGVGSETQYF.

The rearrangement uses TRBV29-1 and TRBJ1-4; D possibly corresponds to TRBD1 (5 bases). CDR1 SQVTM and CDR2 ANQGSEA come from the germline V gene. This CDR3 is 11 amino acids long. The CDR3 loop is CGAGTNEKLFF. The DNA of the CDR3 is TGCGGGGCGGGGACTAATGAAAAACTGTTTTTT. Complete variable domain (other parts from reference TRBV29-1 and TRBJ1-4): SAVISQKPSRDICQRGTSLTIQCQVDSQVTMMFWYRQQPGQSLTLIATANQGSEATYESGFVIDKFPISRPNLTFSTLTVSNMSPEDSSIYLCGAGTNEKLFFGSGTQLSVL.

The chain combines TRBV28 with TRBJ1-6; D is ambiguous. Germline-derived CDR1 and CDR2 are MDHEN and SYDVKM. This CDR3 has 12 amino acids. V lost 6 bases and J lost 10, with 10 bases in between. CDR3: CASRDASSPLHF. The CDR3 coding sequence is TGTGCCAGCAGGGACGCGTCCTCACCCCTCCACTTT.